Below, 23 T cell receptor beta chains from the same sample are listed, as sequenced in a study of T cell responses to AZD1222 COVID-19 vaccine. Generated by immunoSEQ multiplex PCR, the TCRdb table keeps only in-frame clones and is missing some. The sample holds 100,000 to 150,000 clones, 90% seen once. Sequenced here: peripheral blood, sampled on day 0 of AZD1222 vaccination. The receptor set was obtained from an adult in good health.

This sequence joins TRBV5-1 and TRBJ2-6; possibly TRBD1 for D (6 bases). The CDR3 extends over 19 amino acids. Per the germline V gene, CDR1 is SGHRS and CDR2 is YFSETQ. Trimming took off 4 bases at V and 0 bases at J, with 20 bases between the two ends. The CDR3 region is CASSLRRQEINSGANVLTF. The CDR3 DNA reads TGCGCCAGCAGCCTCCGACGACAGGAAATTAACTCTGGGGCCAACGTCCTGACTTTC.

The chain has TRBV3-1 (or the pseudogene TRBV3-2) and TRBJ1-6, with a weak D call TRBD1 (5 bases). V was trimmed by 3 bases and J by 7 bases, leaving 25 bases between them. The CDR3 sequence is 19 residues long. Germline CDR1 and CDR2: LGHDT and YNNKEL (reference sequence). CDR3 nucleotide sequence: TGTGCCAGCAGCCAGAAGACCGGGGCACGACGGAGGGGAAATTCACCCCTCCACTTT. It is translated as CASSQKTGARRRGNSPLHF.

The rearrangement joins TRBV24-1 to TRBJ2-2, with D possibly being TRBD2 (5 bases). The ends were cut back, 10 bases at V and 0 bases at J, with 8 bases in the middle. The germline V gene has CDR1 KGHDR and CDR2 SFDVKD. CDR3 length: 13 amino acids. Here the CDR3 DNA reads TGTGCCACTGGGAGAGCGAACACCGGGGAGCTGTTTTTT. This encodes CATGRANTGELFF.

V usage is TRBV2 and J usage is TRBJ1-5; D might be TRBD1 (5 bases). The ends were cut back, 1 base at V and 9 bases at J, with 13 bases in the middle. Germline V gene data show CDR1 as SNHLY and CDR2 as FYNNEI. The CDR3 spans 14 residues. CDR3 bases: TGTGCCAGCAGTGAAGGGCAGGGCTTATGGCCCCAGCATTTT. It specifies CASSEGQGLWPQHF. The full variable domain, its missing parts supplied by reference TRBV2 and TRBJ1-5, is EPEVTQTPSHQVTQMGQEVILRCVPISNHLYFYWYRQILGQKVEFLVSFYNNEISEKSEIFDDQFSVERPDGSNFTLKIRSTKLEDSAMYFCASSEGQGLWPQHFGDGTRLSIL.

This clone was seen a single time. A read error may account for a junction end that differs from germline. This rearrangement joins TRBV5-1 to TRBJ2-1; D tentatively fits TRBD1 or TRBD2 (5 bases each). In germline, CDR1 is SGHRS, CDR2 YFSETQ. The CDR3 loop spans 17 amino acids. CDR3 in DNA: TGCGCCAGCAGCTTTGGGACCCGAGGCTCCCCTGGGAATGACCAGTTCTTC. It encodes CASSFGTRGSPGNDQFF.

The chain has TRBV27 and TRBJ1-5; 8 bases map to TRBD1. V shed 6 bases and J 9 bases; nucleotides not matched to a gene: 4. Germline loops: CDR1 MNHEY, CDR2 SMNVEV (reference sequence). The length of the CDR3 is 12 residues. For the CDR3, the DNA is TGTGCCAGCAGGACAGGGGCGAGGCCCCAGCATTTT. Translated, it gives CASRTGARPQHF.

The CDR3 reads CASSLLGQGNTEAFF. CDR3 in DNA: TGTGCCAGCAGTTTATTGGGCCAGGGGAACACTGAAGCTTTCTTT. The V and J genes are TRBV27 and TRBJ1-1; TRBD1 is a possible D gene (5 bases). CDR1 is MNHEY and CDR2 is SMNVEV in the germline V gene (reference sequence). V was clipped by 1 base and J by 1 base, with 10 bases between them. The CDR3 is 15 amino acids.

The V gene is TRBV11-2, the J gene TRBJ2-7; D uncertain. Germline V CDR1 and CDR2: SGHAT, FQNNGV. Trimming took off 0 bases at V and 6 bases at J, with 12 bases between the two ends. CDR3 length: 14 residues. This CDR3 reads CASSLDSSFGEQYF. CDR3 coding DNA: TGTGCCAGCAGCTTAGATTCCAGCTTTGGCGAGCAGTACTTC.

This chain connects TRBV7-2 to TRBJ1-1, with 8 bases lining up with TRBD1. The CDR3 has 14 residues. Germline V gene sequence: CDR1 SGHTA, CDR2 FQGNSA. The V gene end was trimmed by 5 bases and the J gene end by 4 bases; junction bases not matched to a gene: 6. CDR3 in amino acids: CASSKDRVATEAFF. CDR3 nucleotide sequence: TGTGCCAGCAGCAAGGACAGGGTGGCCACTGAAGCTTTCTTT.

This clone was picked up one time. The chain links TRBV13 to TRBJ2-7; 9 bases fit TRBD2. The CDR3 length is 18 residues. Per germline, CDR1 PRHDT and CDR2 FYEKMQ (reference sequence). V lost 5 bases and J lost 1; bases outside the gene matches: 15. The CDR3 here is CASSQTVKLAGASYEQYF. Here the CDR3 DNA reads TGTGCCAGCAGCCAGACCGTCAAGTTAGCGGGAGCTTCCTACGAGCAGTACTTC.

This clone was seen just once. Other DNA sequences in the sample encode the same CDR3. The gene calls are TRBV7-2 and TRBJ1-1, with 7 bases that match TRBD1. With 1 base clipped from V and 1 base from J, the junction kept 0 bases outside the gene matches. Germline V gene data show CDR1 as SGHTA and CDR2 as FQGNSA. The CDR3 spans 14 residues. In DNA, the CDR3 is TGTGCCAGCAGCTTAGGACAGGGGAACACTGAAGCTTTCTTT. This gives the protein CASSLGQGNTEAFF.

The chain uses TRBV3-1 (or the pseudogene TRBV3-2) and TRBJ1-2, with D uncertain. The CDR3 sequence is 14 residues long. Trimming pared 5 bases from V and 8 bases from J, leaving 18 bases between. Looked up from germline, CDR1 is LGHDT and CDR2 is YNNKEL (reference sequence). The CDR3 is CASSSRGSPQGYTF. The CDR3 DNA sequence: TGTGCCAGCAGCTCGAGAGGGAGTCCTCAGGGCTACACCTTC.

The CDR3: CASSRGTATQEKLFF. The DNA for the CDR3 is TGTGCCAGCAGCCGGGGAACAGCTACCCAGGAAAAACTGTTTTTT. V is TRBV7-2 and J is TRBJ1-4; D gene ambiguous. Germline V gives CDR1 SGHTA, CDR2 FQGNSA. Trimming shortened V by 5 bases and J by 8 bases, and 18 bases separated the two germline ends. The CDR3 runs 15 residues. Supplemented by reference TRBV7-2 and TRBJ1-4, the full variable domain reads GAGVSQSPSNKVTEKGKDVELRCDPISGHTALYWYRQSLGQGLEFLIYFQGNSAPDKSGLPSDRFSAERTGGSVSTLTIQRTQQEDSAVYLCASSRGTATQEKLFFGSGTQLSVL.

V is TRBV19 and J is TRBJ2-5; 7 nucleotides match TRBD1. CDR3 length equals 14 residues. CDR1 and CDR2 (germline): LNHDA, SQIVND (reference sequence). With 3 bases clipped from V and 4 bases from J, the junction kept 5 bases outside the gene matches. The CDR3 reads CASSMGAGGETQYF. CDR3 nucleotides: TGTGCCAGTAGTATGGGGGCAGGGGGAGAGACCCAGTACTTC.

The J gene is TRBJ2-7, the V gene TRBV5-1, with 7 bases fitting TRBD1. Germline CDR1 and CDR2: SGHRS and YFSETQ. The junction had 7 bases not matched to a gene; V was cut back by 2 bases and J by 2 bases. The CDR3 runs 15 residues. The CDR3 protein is CASSLTGVHPYEQYF. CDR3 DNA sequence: TGCGCCAGCAGCTTAACAGGGGTTCATCCCTACGAGCAGTACTTC.

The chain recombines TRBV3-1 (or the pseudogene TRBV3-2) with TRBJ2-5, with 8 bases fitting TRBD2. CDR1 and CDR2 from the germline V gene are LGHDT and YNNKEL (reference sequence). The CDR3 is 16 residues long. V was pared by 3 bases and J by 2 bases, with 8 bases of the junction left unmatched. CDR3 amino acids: CASSQAGGGSQETQYF. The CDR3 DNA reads TGTGCCAGCAGCCAGGCGGGGGGCGGCAGTCAAGAGACCCAGTACTTC.

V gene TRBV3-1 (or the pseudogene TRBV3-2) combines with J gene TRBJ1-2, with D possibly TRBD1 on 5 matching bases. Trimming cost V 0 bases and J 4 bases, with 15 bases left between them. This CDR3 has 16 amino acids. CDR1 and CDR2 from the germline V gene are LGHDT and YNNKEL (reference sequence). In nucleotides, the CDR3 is TGTGCCAGCAGCCAAGACGGGGGGTTCCTCTCCTATGGCTACACCTTC. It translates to CASSQDGGFLSYGYTF.

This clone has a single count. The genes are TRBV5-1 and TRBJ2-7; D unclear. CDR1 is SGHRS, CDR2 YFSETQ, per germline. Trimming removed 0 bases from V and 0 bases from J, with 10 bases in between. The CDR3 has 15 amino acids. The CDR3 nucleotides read TGCGCCAGCAGCTTGGTGGTCGGGTCCTCCTACGAGCAGTACTTC. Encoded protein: CASSLVVGSSYEQYF.

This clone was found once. The CDR3 nucleotides read TGTGCCAGCAATTCCGGGACAGGGTCTTATAGCAATCAGCCCCAGCATTTT. Amino acid sequence: CASNSGTGSYSNQPQHF. This rearrangement joins TRBV28 to TRBJ1-5; 9 bases are shared with TRBD1. This CDR3 contains 17 residues. CDR1 is MDHEN and CDR2 is SYDVKM in the germline V gene. V lost 7 bases to trimming and J lost 0 bases; unmatched junction nucleotides: 10.

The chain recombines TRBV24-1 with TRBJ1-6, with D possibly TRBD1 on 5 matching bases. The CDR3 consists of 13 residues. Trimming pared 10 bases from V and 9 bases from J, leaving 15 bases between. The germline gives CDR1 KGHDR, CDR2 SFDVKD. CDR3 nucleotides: TGTGCCACTGCAGCGGGGCTTGGTTCACCCCTCCACTTT. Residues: CATAAGLGSPLHF.

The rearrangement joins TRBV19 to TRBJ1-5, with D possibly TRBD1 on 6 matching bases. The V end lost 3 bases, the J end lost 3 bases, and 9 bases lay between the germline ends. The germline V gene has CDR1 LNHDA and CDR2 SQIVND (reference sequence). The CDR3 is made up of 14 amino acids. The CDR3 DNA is TGTGCCAGTAGTATTGGACAGACCAATCAGCCCCAGCATTTT. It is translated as CASSIGQTNQPQHF.

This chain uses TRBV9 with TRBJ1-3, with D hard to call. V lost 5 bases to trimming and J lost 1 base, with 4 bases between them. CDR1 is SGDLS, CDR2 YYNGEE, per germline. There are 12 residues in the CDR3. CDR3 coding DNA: TGTGCCAGCAGGGGATCTGGAAACACCATATATTTT. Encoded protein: CASRGSGNTIYF.

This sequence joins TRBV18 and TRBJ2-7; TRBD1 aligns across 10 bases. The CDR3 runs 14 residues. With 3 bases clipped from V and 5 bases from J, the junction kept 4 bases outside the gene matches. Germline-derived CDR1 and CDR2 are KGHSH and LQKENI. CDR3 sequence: CASSPGQGIHEQYF. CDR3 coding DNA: TGTGCCAGCTCACCGGGACAGGGGATCCACGAGCAGTACTTC.